The 12 T cell receptor beta chains listed next were all sequenced from one sample in a study of cytomegalovirus exposure and HLA in healthy donors. Produced via immunoSEQ multiplex PCR; TCRdb's table is partial and in-frame only. This table holds some 170,000 clones, 75% to 90% found once. The sequenced sample was PBMCs. The source of these receptors is a woman aged 18-35 years in good health and CMV-seronegative.

The chain links TRBV6-1 to TRBJ1-5, with D possibly TRBD1 on 6 matching bases. Trimming took 5 bases from V and 4 from J, leaving 15 bases between them. Germline CDR1 is MNHNS and CDR2 is SASEGT. The CDR3 has 15 residues. CDR3 nucleotides: TGTGCCAGCAGTAAGGAAGGAGGACAGAATCAGCCCCAGCATTTT. Encoded protein: CASSKEGGQNQPQHF.

J is TRBJ1-3 and V is TRBV6-5; D call uncertain. The CDR3 contains 16 residues. V was trimmed by 2 bases and J by 0 bases, leaving 11 bases between them. The germline CDR1 and CDR2 sequences are MNHEY and SVGAGI. The CDR3 DNA sequence: TGTGCCAGCAGTTACACGGTCTCCGCCTCTGGAAACACCATATATTTT. Translating it yields CASSYTVSASGNTIYF.

The rearrangement uses TRBV4-2 and TRBJ2-7, with 9 bases fitting TRBD2. The CDR3 contains 18 residues. The trim removed 0 bases at V and 3 bases at J, leaving 12 bases unmatched. Looked up from germline, CDR1 is LGHNA and CDR2 is YNFKEQ. DNA of the CDR3: TGTGCCAGCAGCCAAGAATCCATCAGTAGCGGGAGTCTCTACGAGCAGTACTTC. Protein: CASSQESISSGSLYEQYF.

The chain carries TRBV2 and TRBJ1-1; 8 nucleotides align to TRBD1. Trimming at V came to 7 bases and at J to 4 bases, leaving 5 bases not matched to a gene. The CDR3 has 13 amino acids. Germline lookup yields CDR1 SNHLY and CDR2 FYNNEI. CDR3 in amino acids: CASNPTGATEAFF. The CDR3 nucleotides are TGTGCCAGCAACCCGACAGGGGCCACTGAAGCTTTCTTT.

The chain has TRBV5-1 and TRBJ2-1; the match to TRBD2 covers 10 bases. This CDR3 contains 16 residues. Germline CDR1 SGHRS, CDR2 YFSETQ. V was pared by 1 base and J by 6 bases, with 7 bases of the junction left unmatched. The DNA of the CDR3 is TGCGCCAGCAGCTTGAGGGCTAGCGGGGGCGGCAATGAGCAGTTCTTC. The encoded protein is CASSLRASGGGNEQFF. Full variable domain (outside the CDR3, taken from reference TRBV5-1 and TRBJ2-1): KAGVTQTPRYLIKTRGQQVTLSCSPISGHRSVSWYQQTPGQGLQFLFEYFSETQRNKGNFPGRFSGRQFSNSRSEMNVSTLELGDSALYLCASSLRASGGGNEQFFGPGTRLTVL.

The sample holds a few counts of this clone. The V call is TRBV6-1, the J call TRBJ1-5, with TRBD1 identical over 7 bases. CDR3 length equals 15 residues. CDR1 is MNHNS, CDR2 SASEGT, per germline. Trimming cost V 3 bases and J 0 bases; bases outside gene matches: 2. In nucleotides, the CDR3 is TGTGCCAGCAGTGACGGACAGGCTAGCAATCAGCCCCAGCATTTT. It translates to CASSDGQASNQPQHF.

The genes are TRBV23-1 and TRBJ2-1; D is unclear. TRBV23-1 is identified as an open reading frame with a role that is uncertain. The CDR3 is 17 amino acids. The ends were cut back, 0 bases at V and 0 bases at J, with 12 bases in the middle. The CDR3 protein is CASSQSRRLSSYNEQFF. In nucleotides, the CDR3 is TGCGCCAGCAGTCAATCGAGGCGGCTTAGCTCCTACAATGAGCAGTTCTTC.

The V and J genes are TRBV7-2 and TRBJ2-7, with 8 bases aligning to TRBD1. In germline, CDR1 is SGHTA, CDR2 FQGNSA. Trimming took 5 bases from V and 4 from J; bases not matched to a gene: 4. CDR3 length: 13 amino acids. CDR3 nucleotides: TGTGCCAGCAGCACGAACAGGGGGTACGAGCAGTACTTC. Translating gives CASSTNRGYEQYF.

The chain combines TRBV27 with TRBJ2-7, with 12 bases that match TRBD1. This CDR3 comprises 18 residues. Trimming cost V 3 bases and J 3 bases; bases outside gene matches: 12. Germline loops: CDR1 MNHEY, CDR2 SMNVEV (reference sequence). The CDR3 coding sequence is TGTGCCAGCAGTTTCGGGCGGAGTGGGACAGGGGGCGTCTACGAGCAGTACTTC. Translation gives CASSFGRSGTGGVYEQYF.

The chain carries TRBV5-6 and TRBJ1-2; D is possibly TRBD1 (5 bases). This CDR3 has 14 residues. Germline CDR1 is SGHDT and CDR2 is YYEEEE. Trimming took 2 bases from V and 5 from J, leaving 13 bases between them. The CDR3 here is CASSFPTASYGYTF. The CDR3 DNA follows: TGTGCCAGCAGCTTCCCGACAGCTTCTTATGGCTACACCTTC.

The chain links TRBV7-9 to TRBJ1-1; D perhaps matches TRBD1 (6 bases). Germline V gene lookup returns CDR1 SEHNR and CDR2 FQNEAQ (reference sequence). The CDR3 covers 15 residues. The germline V and J ends were trimmed by 0 bases and 5 bases, with 13 bases remaining between them. CDR3 sequence reads: CASSLAGGGATEAFF. The CDR3 region has the DNA TGTGCCAGCAGCTTAGCAGGAGGGGGGGCTACTGAAGCTTTCTTT.

The V call is TRBV5-1, the J call TRBJ1-1; 8 nucleotides agree with TRBD1. The CDR3 spans 15 residues. The V gene end was trimmed by 2 bases and the J gene end by 0 bases; junction bases not matched to a gene: 3. Germline CDR1 and CDR2: SGHRS and YFSETQ. CDR3 bases: TGCGCCAGCAGCTTACTGACAGGGGTGAACACTGAAGCTTTCTTT. Translation: CASSLLTGVNTEAFF.